This is a list of T cell receptor beta chains from one sample in a study of blood T cell repertoires in COVID-19. Assay used: immunoSEQ multiplex PCR; TCRdb lists only in-frame clones, some missing. The sample gives more than 85,000 clones, roughly 92% of which show up once; less than 2% is in the top ten. The sequencing sample was made of peripheral blood. These receptors were collected from a woman between 50 and 59 years old with COVID-19, enrolled during active disease. Both conserved end residues are part of each CDR3. Each record gives: CDR3 DNA, CDR3 protein, V gene, clone size, J gene, D gene. A D gene is named only where the DNA matches it firmly. Size is omitted from some rows. Given values are once, few, many or a class for expanded clones.

CDR3 DNA: TGTGCCAGCAGTCTGGAGGCGGGGGGGCATCGCAATGAGCAGTTCTTC; CDR3 protein: CASSLEAGGHRNEQFF; V gene: TRBV28; clone size: few; J gene: TRBJ2-1; D gene: TRBD2
CDR3 DNA: TGTGCCAGCAGTTTAAGGGGGAACAATCAGCCCCAGCATTTT; CDR3 protein: CASSLRGNNQPQHF; V gene: TRBV28; clone size: .; J gene: TRBJ1-5; D gene: .
CDR3 DNA: TGTGCCAGCAGCCCACCCTCAGGCAGGCTAAGGGGCTACACCTTC; CDR3 protein: CASSPPSGRLRGYTF; V gene: TRBV3-1/TRBV3-2; clone size: few; J gene: TRBJ1-2; D gene: .
CDR3 DNA: TGTGCCAGCAGTGAAGAGGGGGCTGGAAACACCATATATTTT; CDR3 protein: CASSEEGAGNTIYF; V gene: TRBV2; clone size: .; J gene: TRBJ1-3; D gene: .
CDR3 DNA: TGTGCCTGGAGTGTATGGGGACAGGGTGGAGGATCCTATGGCTACACCTTC; CDR3 protein: CAWSVWGQGGGSYGYTF; V gene: TRBV30; clone size: .; J gene: TRBJ1-2; D gene: TRBD1
CDR3 DNA: TGCGCCAGCAGCCGCTCACCGGAGGGACCTAACACTGAAGCTTTCTTT; CDR3 protein: CASSRSPEGPNTEAFF; V gene: TRBV4-1; clone size: few; J gene: TRBJ1-1; D gene: .
CDR3 DNA: TGTGCCAGCAGTGACGCCCGGTGGTCTGCGAAGAACACTGAAGCTTTCTTT; CDR3 protein: CASSDARWSAKNTEAFF; V gene: TRBV25-1; clone size: .; J gene: TRBJ1-1; D gene: .
CDR3 DNA: TGTGCCAGTAGTGGAGACAGTACTGATGGCTACACCTTC; CDR3 protein: CASSGDSTDGYTF; V gene: TRBV19; clone size: .; J gene: TRBJ1-2; D gene: .
CDR3 DNA: TGTGCCAGCAGCATCAAAACAGGGGGGCAAGAGACCCAGTACTTC; CDR3 protein: CASSIKTGGQETQYF; V gene: TRBV5-4; clone size: .; J gene: TRBJ2-5; D gene: TRBD1
CDR3 DNA: TGTGCCAGCAGTTATGCCGGGACAGGGCAACACGAGCAGTACTTC; CDR3 protein: CASSYAGTGQHEQYF; V gene: TRBV6-2/TRBV6-3; clone size: few; J gene: TRBJ2-7; D gene: TRBD1
CDR3 DNA: TGTGCCAGCAGCTTTAAGGGACATTCTGGAAACACCATATATTTT; CDR3 protein: CASSFKGHSGNTIYF; V gene: TRBV5-8; clone size: once; J gene: TRBJ1-3; D gene: .
CDR3 DNA: TGTGCCAGCAGGGTGGACAGATATCAGCCCCAGCATTTT; CDR3 protein: CASRVDRYQPQHF; V gene: TRBV2; clone size: .; J gene: TRBJ1-5; D gene: .
CDR3 DNA: TGTGCCAGCACCCACCCGGGGGGTTTAAGCACAGATACGCAGTATTTT; CDR3 protein: CASTHPGGLSTDTQYF; V gene: TRBV3-1/TRBV3-2; clone size: .; J gene: TRBJ2-3; D gene: TRBD2
CDR3 DNA: TGTGCCAGCAGTTTATGGGGGACAGGAGCCAAAAACATTCAGTACTTC; CDR3 protein: CASSLWGTGAKNIQYF; V gene: TRBV28; clone size: .; J gene: TRBJ2-4; D gene: TRBD1
CDR3 DNA: TGTGCCAGCAGCTTATATGAGGGTAGAGCTTTCTTT; CDR3 protein: CASSLYEGRAFF; V gene: TRBV11-2; clone size: .; J gene: TRBJ1-1; D gene: .
CDR3 DNA: TGTGCCAGCAGCTCCAGGGTCCTCTGGGGCTACACCTTC; CDR3 protein: CASSSRVLWGYTF; V gene: TRBV7-2; clone size: .; J gene: TRBJ1-2; D gene: .
CDR3 DNA: TGTGCCAGCAGCTTTATACGGGACTCTTCCCCGAGGAGTAATGAGCAGTTCTTC; CDR3 protein: CASSFIRDSSPRSNEQFF; V gene: TRBV11-3; clone size: .; J gene: TRBJ2-1; D gene: .
CDR3 DNA: TGTGCCAGCTCACCAGTCGGCGGAGACTCTGGAAACACCATATATTTT; CDR3 protein: CASSPVGGDSGNTIYF; V gene: TRBV18; clone size: .; J gene: TRBJ1-3; D gene: .
CDR3 DNA: TGTGCCAGTAGGATGGGCCACTCACCCCTCCACTTT; CDR3 protein: CASRMGHSPLHF; V gene: TRBV19; clone size: .; J gene: TRBJ1-6; D gene: .
CDR3 DNA: TGTGCCAGCAGCCTGAGGGGGCATACGCAGTATTTT; CDR3 protein: CASSLRGHTQYF; V gene: TRBV12-3/TRBV12-4; clone size: .; J gene: TRBJ2-3; D gene: TRBD1